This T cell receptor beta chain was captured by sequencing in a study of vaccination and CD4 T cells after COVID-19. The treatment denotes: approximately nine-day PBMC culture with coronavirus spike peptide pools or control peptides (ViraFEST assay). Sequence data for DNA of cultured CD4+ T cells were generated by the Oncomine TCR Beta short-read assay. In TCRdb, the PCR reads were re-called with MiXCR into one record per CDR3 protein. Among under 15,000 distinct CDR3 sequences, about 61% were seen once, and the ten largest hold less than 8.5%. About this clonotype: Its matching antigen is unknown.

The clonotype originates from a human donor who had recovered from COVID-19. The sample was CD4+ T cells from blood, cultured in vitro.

The CDR3 loop is CASSLASGNYGYTF. The CDR3 nucleotides are TGTGCCAGCAGCTTAGCCTCGGGGAACTATGGCTACACCTTC. This chain connects TRBV7-9 to TRBJ1-2; D gene unclear. The germline V gene encodes CDR1 SEHNR and CDR2 FQNEAQ (reference sequence). CDR3 length: 14 amino acids. V lost 0 bases to trimming and J lost 2 bases, with 7 bases between them.